Presented here are 9 T cell receptor beta chains from one specimen sequenced in a study of graft-versus-host responses after intestinal transplantation. This table comes from immunoSEQ multiplex PCR, and its TCRdb copy is limited to in-frame clones, with some not included. The sample has tens of thousands of clones; around 92% are singletons. This sample comprised PBMCs, obtained 98 days after intestinal transplantation. The source is a human patient who received an intestinal transplant, so some T cells may come from the graft donor.

The rearrangement joins TRBV28 to TRBJ2-1, with 11 bases that match TRBD1. The germline CDR1 and CDR2 sequences are MDHEN and SYDVKM. V gave up 2 bases and J gave up 5 bases; unmatched junction bases: 2. The CDR3 runs 15 residues. DNA of the CDR3: TGTGCCAGCAGTTTAGGGACAGGGGGGGACAATGAGCAGTTCTTC. It specifies CASSLGTGGDNEQFF.

On this clone: The junction differs from germline at one of its ends, possibly a read error. The J gene is TRBJ2-2, the V gene TRBV23-1; possible D gene TRBD2, 5 bases. TRBV23-1 is marked as an open reading frame, function uncertain. This CDR3 comprises 16 residues. The CDR3 here is CASSPVGDRCRRGAVF. The DNA for the CDR3 is TGCGCCAGCAGTCCCGTAGGTGACCGTTGTCGCCGGGGAGCTGTTTTT.

The chain is built from TRBV19 and TRBJ2-2; 9 bases align to TRBD2. This CDR3 spans 16 amino acids. Germline-derived CDR1 and CDR2 are LNHDA and SQIVND (reference sequence). V dropped 5 bases and J dropped 0; count of bases not matched to a gene: 4. CDR3 bases: TGTGCCAGTAGTTTCACTAGCGGGTCGAACACCGGGGAGCTGTTTTTT. Its protein product is CASSFTSGSNTGELFF. The full variable domain, completed using reference TRBV19 and TRBJ2-2, is DGGITQSPKYLFRKEGQNVTLSCEQNLNHDAMYWYRQDPGQGLRLIYYSQIVNDFQKGDIAEGYSVSREKKESFPLTVTSAQKNPTAFYLCASSFTSGSNTGELFFGEGSRLTVL.

The V call is TRBV21-1, the J call TRBJ2-7; the listed D gene, TRBD2, was not tested against the DNA. TRBV21-1 is a pseudogene. The CDR3 sequence is 16 residues long. As DNA, the CDR3 is TGTGCCAGCAGCACCGGACTAGCTACACGTGTAGACGAGCAGTACTTC. This sequence encodes CASSTGLATRVDEQYF.

The chain recombines TRBV25-1 with TRBJ2-7, with D perhaps being TRBD1 or TRBD2 (5 bases each). This CDR3 comprises 14 residues. V was trimmed by 3 bases and J by 0 bases, leaving 9 bases between them. CDR1 is MGHDK, CDR2 SYGVNS, per germline. Here the CDR3 reads CASSEGTDSYEQYF. CDR3 DNA sequence: TGTGCCAGCAGTGAGGGGACGGACTCCTACGAGCAGTACTTC.

Concerning this clone itself: The sample carries other DNA sequences with the same CDR3. The rearrangement joins TRBV6-1 to TRBJ1-1; the D is unclear. V was pared by 5 bases and J by 4 bases, with 5 bases between. This CDR3 has 11 amino acids. Germline CDR1 and CDR2: MNHNS and SASEGT. The CDR3 spells CASSPGTEAFF. DNA for the CDR3: TGTGCCAGCAGTCCGGGCACTGAAGCTTTCTTT.

The chain links TRBV28 to TRBJ2-5, with TRBD2 matching over 7 bases. This CDR3 comprises 15 residues. V dropped 1 base and J dropped 4; count of bases not matched to a gene: 6. Germline CDR1 reads MDHEN; CDR2 reads SYDVKM. This chain's CDR3 is CASSLLRVAGETQYF. The CDR3 DNA is TGTGCCAGCAGTTTATTGAGGGTAGCGGGAGAGACCCAGTACTTC. The whole variable domain, filled in from reference TRBV28 and TRBJ2-5, reads DVKVTQSSRYLVKRTGEKVFLECVQDMDHENMFWYRQDPGLGLRLIYFSYDVKMKEKGDIPEGYSVSREKKERFSLILESASTNQTSMYLCASSLLRVAGETQYFGPGTRLLVL.

J is TRBJ2-7 and V is TRBV9, with 12 bases fitting TRBD2. The CDR3 loop spans 16 amino acids. Germline values: CDR1 SGDLS, CDR2 YYNGEE. Unmatched junction bases numbered 6, after V lost 0 bases and J lost 5 bases. The chain's CDR3 is CASSVGLAGGGDEQYF. The CDR3 coding sequence is TGTGCCAGCAGCGTAGGTCTAGCGGGAGGGGGCGACGAGCAGTACTTC. Variable domain in full (rest from reference TRBV9 and TRBJ2-7): DSGVTQTPKHLITATGQRVTLRCSPRSGDLSVYWYQQSLDQGLQFLIQYYNGEERAKGNILERFSAQQFPDLHSELNLSSLELGDSALYFCASSVGLAGGGDEQYFGPGTRLTVT.

The gene calls are TRBV28 and TRBJ1-1; tentative D call: TRBD1 (6 bases). Trimming took off 5 bases at V and 2 bases at J, with 24 bases between the two ends. CDR1 MDHEN and CDR2 SYDVKM come from the germline V gene. The CDR3 is made up of 18 amino acids. CDR3 sequence reads: CASSLQPGTPHPNTEAFF. In DNA, the CDR3 is TGTGCCAGCAGTCTTCAACCCGGGACACCTCACCCTAACACTGAAGCTTTCTTT.